These T cell receptor beta chains were read from a single sample in a study of cytomegalovirus exposure and HLA in healthy donors. Produced via immunoSEQ multiplex PCR; TCRdb's table is partial and in-frame only. The sample consists of roughly 250,000 clones, about 90% of them appearing once. Sequenced material: PBMCs. Source of these receptors: a woman aged 25 to 39 in good health and CMV-seropositive. Each CDR3 is given with its conserved first and last residue. D genes are given only for firm matches. A row's size may be missing; if present it is once, few, many or a size class.

>.|.|TRBJ2-3|TRBV6-4
TGTGCCAGCAGTGAGGGCCAGGGGTTGACGCAGTATTTT
CASSEGQGLTQYF
>.|.|TRBJ2-7|TRBV11-3
TGTGCCAGCAGCTCCCGTCCCTACGAGCAGTACTTC
CASSSRPYEQYF
>.|.|TRBJ2-5|TRBV28
TGTGCCAGCAGTTTAAGAAGACAGGAAGAGACCCAGTACTTC
CASSLRRQEETQYF
>.|.|TRBJ2-1|TRBV29-1
TGCAGCGTTGAGAGGGGGGGCCGGTACAATGAGCAGTTCTTC
CSVERGGRYNEQFF
>.|.|TRBJ1-1|TRBV27
TGTGCCAGCAGTTATTACAATCCGAGCGGGACACGGGGGTTAAACACTGAAGCTTTCTTT
CASSYYNPSGTRGLNTEAFF
>few|.|TRBJ1-5|TRBV27
TGTGCCAGCAGTTCGCTCGGGGGTCAGCCCCAGCATTTT
CASSSLGGQPQHF
>.|TRBD1|TRBJ2-7|TRBV2
TGTGCCAGCAGTGGGACAGGGGATTATGAGCAGTACTTC
CASSGTGDYEQYF
>.|.|TRBJ2-7|TRBV5-6
TGTGCCAGCAGCTTGTACGCCCCGGGACTTTCCTCCTACGAGCAGTACTTC
CASSLYAPGLSSYEQYF
>.|.|TRBJ2-7|TRBV28
TGTGCCAGCAGTTTTGAGAAAGGCCTAGTCGACGAGCAGTACTTC
CASSFEKGLVDEQYF
>.|TRBD2|TRBJ2-1|TRBV5-4
TGTGCCAGCAGCATCGGGACTAGTTCCAATGAGCAGTTCTTC
CASSIGTSSNEQFF
>.|TRBD2|TRBJ2-3|TRBV7-8
TGTGCCAGCAGCCCATTCGAGACGGGAGGGCCGCACGTCACGCAGTATTTT
CASSPFETGGPHVTQYF
>once|.|TRBJ2-5|TRBV9
TGTGCCAGCAGCGCCGGGGGGCACGCAGAGACCCAGTACTTC
CASSAGGHAETQYF
>.|.|TRBJ1-1|TRBV2
TGTGCCAGCAAACCCCGGGCTGAAGCTTTCTTT
CASKPRAEAFF
>.|.|TRBJ2-7|TRBV11-2
TGTGCCAGCGAGCCTAAGCGTTACGAGCAGTACTTC
CASEPKRYEQYF
>.|TRBD2|TRBJ2-5|TRBV5-4
TGTGCCAGCAGCGGAACCGGGACTAGCGTGGAGACCCAGTACTTC
CASSGTGTSVETQYF
>.|TRBD2|TRBJ2-1|TRBV2
TGTGCCAGCAGTCTAGCGGGAGGCCGCAATGAGCAGTTCTTC
CASSLAGGRNEQFF
>.|TRBD2|TRBJ2-1|TRBV29-1
TGCAGCGCAGTACCGGGACTACCGGATGAGCAGTTCTTC
CSAVPGLPDEQFF
>.|.|TRBJ1-1|TRBV7-9
TGTGCCAGCAGCTTTAGGGGGAGTTCAACTGAAGCTTTCTTT
CASSFRGSSTEAFF
>.|.|TRBJ1-2|TRBV6-1
TGTGCCAGCAGTAAAACAGGGCTCTATGGCTACACCTTC
CASSKTGLYGYTF
>.|TRBD1|TRBJ1-4|TRBV6-6
TGTGCCAGCAGGGCTTCCGGGACAGAGAATGAAAAACTGTTTTTT
CASRASGTENEKLFF
>.|TRBD2|TRBJ2-1|TRBV18
TGTGCCAGCTCACCGGGACTAGCGTCCTACAATGAGCAGTTCTTC
CASSPGLASYNEQFF
>.|TRBD1|TRBJ2-1|TRBV7-3
TGTGCCAGCAGCTCCGGACAGGGCTACGGGAATGAGCAGTTCTTC
CASSSGQGYGNEQFF